This is a list of T cell receptor beta chains from one sample in a study of T cell responses to AZD1222 COVID-19 vaccine. Libraries were prepared by immunoSEQ multiplex PCR; TCRdb keeps only in-frame clonotypes and omits some of them. The sample contains 90,000 to 150,000 clones, 80% to 90% of which appear only once. This specimen was peripheral blood, taken on day 0 of AZD1222 vaccination. The receptors here all came from an adult in good health. CDR3s include the opening cysteine and the closing phenylalanine or tryptophan. The D gene is left open where the match is weak. The size of a clone is reported for some rows only, either as once, few or many, or as a class for expanded clones.

j_call v_call d_call clone_size cdr3_length cdr3_nt cdr3_aa
TRBJ1-4 TRBV6-4 NA NA 11 TGTGCCAGCGATATAGGTGAAAAACTGTTTTTT CASDIGEKLFF
TRBJ2-5 TRBV24-1 NA NA 14 TGTGCCACCAGTGATGGTGTAGCGGAAAGAGGCCAGTACTTC CATSDGVAERGQYF
TRBJ2-3 TRBV5-1 NA NA 14 TGCGCCAGCAGCTTGGGTGGTAGCGCAGATACGCAGTATTTT CASSLGGSADTQYF
TRBJ1-6 TRBV18 TRBD1 NA 16 TGTGCCAGCTCACCACCGGGACAGGGGGCTCATTCACCCCTCCACTTT CASSPPGQGAHSPLHF
TRBJ1-5 TRBV6-5 NA few 15 TGTGCCAGCAGGTGGAGGGGGGGGATAGGTCAGCCCCAGCATTTT CASRWRGGIGQPQHF
TRBJ1-4 TRBV5-1 NA few 14 TGCGCCAGCAGCTTGGCCGTGGGGGTGGAAAAACTGTTTTTT CASSLAVGVEKLFF
TRBJ1-5 TRBV5-5 NA NA 15 TGTGCCAGCAGCCTTGACAGATGGAGCAATCAGCCCCAGCATTTT CASSLDRWSNQPQHF
TRBJ2-1 TRBV10-1 TRBD2 NA 15 TGCGCCAGCAGTCCAACGGGAGGGCCTTTAGATGAGCAGTTCTTC CASSPTGGPLDEQFF
TRBJ1-6 TRBV30 TRBD1 NA 14 TGTGCCTGGGGTGGGGACAGGGGCAATTCACCCCTCCACTTT CAWGGDRGNSPLHF
TRBJ2-5 TRBV19 NA NA 14 TGTGCCACCCATGGGGGCAGGTGGGCAGAGACCCAGTACTTC CATHGGRWAETQYF
TRBJ1-3 TRBV29-1 TRBD1 NA 13 TGCAGCTTCACAGGGGGCTCTGGAAACACCATATATTTT CSFTGGSGNTIYF
TRBJ2-1 TRBV21-1 NA NA 15 TGTGCCAGCAGCAAAGCGGGGGATGACAAAAATGAGCAGTTCTTC CASSKAGDDKNEQFF
TRBJ1-1 TRBV6-5 NA few 12 TGTGCCAGCAGTTCGATGAACACTGAAGCTTTCTTT CASSSMNTEAFF
TRBJ2-1 TRBV27 NA once 13 TGTGCCAGCAGTCCTCTCGCATACAATGAGCAGTTCTTC CASSPLAYNEQFF
TRBJ2-1 TRBV27 NA NA 17 TGTGCCAGCAGCCCCCTTTACGGGAGCCAAAAAGACAATGAGCAGTTCTTC CASSPLYGSQKDNEQFF
TRBJ2-7 TRBV10-3 TRBD2 NA 15 TGTGCCATCAGGGAAAGCGGGGATAGCTCCTACGAGCAGTACTTC CAIRESGDSSYEQYF
TRBJ2-7 TRBV7-3 NA once 14 TGTGCCAGCAGCTTATATCAGGGTAGCTACGAGCAGTACTTC CASSLYQGSYEQYF